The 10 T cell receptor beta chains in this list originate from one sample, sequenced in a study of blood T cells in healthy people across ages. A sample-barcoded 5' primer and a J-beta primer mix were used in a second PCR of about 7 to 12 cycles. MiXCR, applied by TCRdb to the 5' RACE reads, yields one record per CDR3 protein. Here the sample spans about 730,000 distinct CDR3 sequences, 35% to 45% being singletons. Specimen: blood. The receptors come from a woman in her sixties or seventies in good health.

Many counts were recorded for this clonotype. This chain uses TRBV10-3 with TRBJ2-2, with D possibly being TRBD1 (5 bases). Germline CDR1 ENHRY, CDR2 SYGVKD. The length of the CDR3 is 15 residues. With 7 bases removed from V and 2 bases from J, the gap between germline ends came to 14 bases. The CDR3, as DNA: TGTGCCATCAACCCTAGGACAAGTAACACCGGGGAGCTGTTTTTT. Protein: CAINPRTSNTGELFF.

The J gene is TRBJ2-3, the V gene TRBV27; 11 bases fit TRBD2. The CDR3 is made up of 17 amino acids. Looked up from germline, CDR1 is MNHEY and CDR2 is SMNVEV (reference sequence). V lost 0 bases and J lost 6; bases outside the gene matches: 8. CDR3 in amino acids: CASSLSKLAGGRDTQYF. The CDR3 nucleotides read TGTGCCAGCAGTTTATCGAAGCTAGCGGGAGGAAGGGATACGCAGTATTTT.

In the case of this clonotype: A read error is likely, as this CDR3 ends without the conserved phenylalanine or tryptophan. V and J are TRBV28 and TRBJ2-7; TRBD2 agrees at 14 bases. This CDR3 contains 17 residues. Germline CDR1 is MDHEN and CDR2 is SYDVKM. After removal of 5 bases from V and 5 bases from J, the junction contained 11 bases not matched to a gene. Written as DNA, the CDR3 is TGTGCCAGCAGTACCGCCGGGACTAGCGGGAGTTTGGACGAGCAGTACTTG. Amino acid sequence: CASSTAGTSGSLDEQYL.

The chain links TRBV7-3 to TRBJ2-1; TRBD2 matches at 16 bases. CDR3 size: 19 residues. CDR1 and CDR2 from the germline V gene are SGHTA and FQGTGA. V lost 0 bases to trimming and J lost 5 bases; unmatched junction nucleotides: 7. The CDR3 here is CASSLTPGLAGGKNNEQFF. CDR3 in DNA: TGTGCCAGCAGCTTAACGCCGGGACTAGCGGGAGGGAAGAACAATGAGCAGTTCTTC.

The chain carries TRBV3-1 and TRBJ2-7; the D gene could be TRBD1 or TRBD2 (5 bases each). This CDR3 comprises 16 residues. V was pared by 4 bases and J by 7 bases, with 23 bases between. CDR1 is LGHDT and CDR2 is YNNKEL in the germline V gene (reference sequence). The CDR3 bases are TGTGCCAGCAGCCCCCCCCCGGGACGGTCATACAATGAGCAGTACTTC. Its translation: CASSPPPGRSYNEQYF.

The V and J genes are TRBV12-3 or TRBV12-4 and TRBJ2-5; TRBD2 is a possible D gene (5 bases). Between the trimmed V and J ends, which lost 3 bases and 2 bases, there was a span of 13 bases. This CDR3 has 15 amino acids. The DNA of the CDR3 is TGTGCCAGCAGTTTTGGCGCTAGCAGACAAGAGACCCAGTACTTC. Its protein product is CASSFGASRQETQYF.

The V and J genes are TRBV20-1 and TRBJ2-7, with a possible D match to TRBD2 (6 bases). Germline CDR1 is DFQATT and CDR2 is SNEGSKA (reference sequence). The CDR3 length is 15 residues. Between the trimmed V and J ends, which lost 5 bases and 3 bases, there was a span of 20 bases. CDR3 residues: CSAQTNREPGYEQYF. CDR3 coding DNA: TGCAGTGCTCAGACCAATCGGGAGCCGGGCTACGAGCAGTACTTC.

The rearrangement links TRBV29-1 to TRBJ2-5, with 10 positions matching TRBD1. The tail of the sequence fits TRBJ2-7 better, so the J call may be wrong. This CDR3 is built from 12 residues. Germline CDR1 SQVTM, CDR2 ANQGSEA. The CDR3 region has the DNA TGCAGCGGGAGGACAGGGGGCTACGAGCAGTACTTC. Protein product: CSGRTGGYEQYF.

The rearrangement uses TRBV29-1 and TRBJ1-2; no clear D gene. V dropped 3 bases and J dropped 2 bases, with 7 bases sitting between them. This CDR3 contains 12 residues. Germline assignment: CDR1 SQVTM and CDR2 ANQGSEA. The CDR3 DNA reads TGCAGCGTTGACACCGGAAACTATGGCTACACCTTC. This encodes CSVDTGNYGYTF.

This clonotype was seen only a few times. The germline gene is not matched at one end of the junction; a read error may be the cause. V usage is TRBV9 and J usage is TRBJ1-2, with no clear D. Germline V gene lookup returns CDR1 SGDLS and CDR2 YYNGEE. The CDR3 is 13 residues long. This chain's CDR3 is CASGVGPLYGYTF. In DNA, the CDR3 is TGTGCCAGCGGCGTTGGTCCCCTCTATGGCTACACCTTC. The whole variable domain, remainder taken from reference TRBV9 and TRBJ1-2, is DSGVTQTPKHLITATGQRVTLRCSPRSGDLSVYWYQQSLDQGLQFLIQYYNGEERAKGNILERFSAQQFPDLHSELNLSSLELGDSALYFCASGVGPLYGYTFGSGTRLTVV.